Listed here is a single T cell receptor (beta chain). No cognate antigen has been identified for it. No qualities accompany the bases; no much larger clone lies one base away. The time point label, read with the paper, signifies: less than five weeks on oral tofacitinib. Reading the label with the study, this specimen's treatment or condition is: oral pan-JAK inhibitor, 5-10 mg twice daily. Lesional scalp punch biopsies and peripheral blood were obtained from alopecia areata patients. PBMCs were isolated by density centrifugation and stained for CD3, CD4 and CD8, after which CD4+ and CD8+ T cells were sorted on a FACSAria. In the germline V gene, CDR1 corresponds to SGDLS and CDR2 to YYNGEE. CDR3 length: 13 amino acids, cysteine to phenylalanine. Of all the DNA, just the CDR3 is kept, 39 bases in frame from base 1. A distance of 4 bases separates the germline ends of V and J, which lose 0 bases and 0 bases respectively.

The protocol used for the library was the immunoSEQ multiplex PCR assay. To provide template for TCR sequencing, every sample had RNA extracted and reverse transcribed into cDNA. SuperScript III was used for first-strand cDNA synthesis, primed with a 2:1 mix of oligo-dT and random hexamers. A synthetic immune receptor repertoire was used to measure amplification bias, and any remaining bias was corrected computationally. In the authors' own workflow: Raw reads were preprocessed to remove errors, and CDR3 was defined by IMGT conventions from the conserved cysteine to phenylalanine. Clonality was computed as 1 minus the Shannon entropy, with the entropy normalized by log2 of the number of productive unique TCRs. Whether each scalp clone was CD4 or CD8 was inferred by checking scalp TCRbeta sequences against the CD4 and CD8 repertoires from sorted blood. TCRdb stores this immuneACCESS table with in-frame sequences only. Part of the clones is absent; in the studies checked, under half of the shortfall reflects unresolved V genes, and no reason is known for the rest. V, J and clone size are taken as reported in that table, and D and trimming were inferred from the DNA itself. For this sample the table gives about 150,000 clones, of which 45% to 60% were detected only once. In total, the top ten clones hold roughly 15% of the sample.

This record belongs to a study of CD8+ T cells in alopecia areata (dated by TCRdb to between 2017 and 2018). A note on the overall study: Treated patients were enrolled in an open-label pilot trial of oral tofacitinib, 5 to 10 mg twice daily, for moderate-to-severe alopecia areata. TCRbeta CDR3 regions were amplified by immunoSEQ multiplex PCR using 35 Vbeta forward and 13 Jbeta reverse primers. Scalp clonality was compared among normal scalp (n=4), patchy alopecia areata scalp (n=8), and alopecia totalis/universalis scalp (n=8). The RNA source kit depended on sample type: the PAXgene miRNA kit for fixed scalp, the miRNeasy kit for PBMCs, and the RNeasy kit for mouse skin. Biopsies were taken from tofacitinib-treated patients at baseline and at 4 and 24 weeks of treatment, and a later scalp biopsy was taken in several of the tofacitinib-treated patients. Scalp tissue and sorted CD4+ and CD8+ peripheral blood T cells from patchy and totalis/universalis alopecia areata patients and from healthy controls were covered by human TCRbeta sequencing. The SALT score, which quantifies the percentage of affected scalp surface area, was used to measure disease severity in treated patients. In both human patients and the C3H/HeJ mouse model, the study applied high-throughput TCRbeta sequencing to look at T cell clonal expansion in alopecia areata. Tofacitinib was administered for 6 to 18 months, and 6 months of follow-up off drug were then conducted to assess delayed response and recurrence. Overall study results and their limits: Resident alphabeta T cells in normal human skin are also sequenced, complicating scalp TCR repertoire analysis, unlike mouse skin dominated by gammadelta T cells. Compared with mice, TCR sequences shared between patients were less clear, possibly partly because of HLA diversity across the patient population. During tofacitinib treatment, many expanded lesional clones remained in scalp and blood, and this persistence may partly explain relapse after treatment is stopped. The treated cohort was small, with a single nonresponder, so links between baseline CD8+ expansion and response need larger studies. Tofacitinib significantly decreased scalp clonality and the number of expanded CD8+ clones among the top 100 scalp clones. Lesional scalp, especially in alopecia totalis/universalis, showed higher clonality and more expanded CD8+ clones than normal scalp, suggesting antigenic drive.

The receptor was isolated from a human donor with alopecia areata. The specimen was CD8+ T cells sorted from blood, collected at week 4, from a patient treated with tofacitinib. The rearranged chain carries TRBV9 and TRBJ2-7; the D gene is not confidently resolved. The nucleotides read TGTGCCAGCAGCGTAGGCGCCTCCTACGAGCAGTACTTC. Its translation is CASSVGASYEQYF.